The 25 T cell receptor beta chains below were found in one sample sequenced in a study of OX40 agonist ivuxolimab in advanced cancers. Assay used: immunoSEQ multiplex PCR; TCRdb lists only in-frame clones, some missing. The table records fewer than 30,000 clones, less than 90% of them present only once. The material was CD4+ or CD8+ T cells sorted from blood, obtained in a trial of the OX40 agonist ivuxolimab. These receptors were obtained from an adult with an advanced solid tumor such as melanoma, head and neck, liver or kidney cancer.

The chain recombines TRBV27 with TRBJ2-7, with no clear D. Looked up from germline, CDR1 is MNHEY and CDR2 is SMNVEV (reference sequence). V dropped 3 bases and J dropped 1 base, with 10 bases sitting between them. This CDR3 is 14 amino acids long. Here the CDR3 reads CASSFLGGSYEQYF. CDR3 coding DNA: TGTGCCAGCAGTTTTCTGGGTGGATCCTACGAGCAGTACTTC.

The CDR3 bases are TGTGCCAGCAGCCCACGGACTAGCGGGAGGGCCTCCAATGAGCAGTTCTTC. Residues: CASSPRTSGRASNEQFF. The chain links TRBV7-9 to TRBJ2-1; 15 bases are shared with TRBD2. The CDR3 is 17 residues long. Trimming cost V 5 bases and J 6 bases; bases outside gene matches: 8. Germline CDR1 reads SEHNR; CDR2 reads FQNEAQ (reference sequence).

The rearrangement joins TRBV6-5 to TRBJ2-1; TRBD1 is a possible D gene (6 bases). The germline V gene encodes CDR1 MNHEY and CDR2 SVGAGI. The CDR3 spans 11 residues. The V and J ends lost 8 bases and 10 bases respectively, with 12 bases between them. The CDR3 reads CASASGTEQFF. DNA for the CDR3: TGTGCCAGCGCGTCCGGGACAGAGCAGTTCTTC.

This chain links TRBV6-5 with TRBJ1-5; D uncertain. This CDR3 is 14 amino acids long. CDR1 MNHEY and CDR2 SVGAGI come from the germline V gene. Deletions cut 6 bases from V and 5 bases from J, with 14 bases between. The CDR3 loop is CASRFPAEDQPQHF. CDR3 sequence (DNA): TGTGCCAGCAGATTCCCGGCAGAGGATCAGCCCCAGCATTTT.

The chain is built from TRBV7-8 and TRBJ1-1, with D hard to call. The germline gives CDR1 SGHVS, CDR2 FQNEAQ. The CDR3 contains 14 residues. V lost 0 bases to trimming and J lost 7 bases, with 12 bases between them. CDR3 DNA: TGTGCCAGCAGCTTAGCGAGACCGGTTGGTGAAGCTTTCTTT. Translated, it gives CASSLARPVGEAFF.

V is TRBV19 and J is TRBJ1-6, with 12 bases that match TRBD1. From germline, CDR1 is LNHDA and CDR2 SQIVND (reference sequence). The CDR3 spans 17 residues. The junction had 9 bases not matched to a gene; V was cut back by 7 bases and J by 5 bases. The CDR3 DNA sequence: TGTGCCAGTAAAGGCGGGGACAGGGGGCGAGATAATTCACCCCTCCACTTT. Its protein is CASKGGDRGRDNSPLHF.

This sequence joins TRBV2 and TRBJ1-6; D call uncertain. Germline V CDR1 and CDR2: SNHLY, FYNNEI. The V end was cut by 4 bases, the J end by 9 bases, with 19 bases between. CDR3 size: 16 residues. The chain's CDR3 is CASSGTNRQKGSPLHF. The CDR3, as DNA: TGTGCCAGCAGTGGGACGAACCGGCAGAAGGGTTCACCCCTCCACTTT.

The V call is TRBV6-6, the J call TRBJ1-5; TRBD1 might be the D (5 bases). This CDR3 has 16 amino acids. Germline V gives CDR1 MNHNY, CDR2 SVGAGI (reference sequence). V was shortened by 2 bases and J by 2 bases, with 13 bases between the two germline ends. CDR3 sequence: CASSYREGSGNQPQHF. The DNA for the CDR3 is TGTGCCAGCAGTTACCGTGAGGGGTCCGGCAATCAGCCCCAGCATTTT.

The CDR3 loop is CASRDSGANVLTF. The CDR3 nucleotides are TGTGCCAGCAGAGACTCTGGGGCCAACGTCCTGACTTTC. The chain carries TRBV6-6 and TRBJ2-6; the D is unclear. Germline CDR1 is MNHNY and CDR2 is SVGAGI (reference sequence). The CDR3 runs to 13 residues. V was shortened by 6 bases and J by 0 bases, with 3 bases between the two germline ends.

The chain uses TRBV30 and TRBJ2-1; 8 bases align to TRBD2. Trimming took 0 bases from V and 1 from J; bases not matched to a gene: 2. Looked up from germline, CDR1 is GTSNPN and CDR2 is SVGIG (reference sequence). The CDR3 is 15 residues long. The CDR3 DNA reads as TGTGCCTGGAGTGTGAGCGGGAGTTCCTACAATGAGCAGTTCTTC. Its protein is CAWSVSGSSYNEQFF.

The rearrangement joins TRBV11-2 to TRBJ2-5, with D perhaps being TRBD1 or TRBD2 (5 bases each). The tail of the sequence fits TRBJ2-7 better, so the J call may be wrong. This CDR3 has 12 residues. Germline V gene data show CDR1 as SGHAT and CDR2 as FQNNGV. The CDR3 coding sequence is TGTGCCAGCGGAGAGGGGACCTACGAGCAGTACTTC. Protein sequence: CASGEGTYEQYF.

The chain recombines TRBV5-6 with TRBJ2-1; 10 bases are shared with TRBD2. After removal of 4 bases from V and 4 bases from J, the junction contained 5 bases not matched to a gene. CDR3 size: 15 residues. The V gene's germline CDR1 is SGHDT and CDR2 YYEEEE. The CDR3 DNA reads as TGTGCCAGCAGCCGTAGCGGGGGGCCGTACAATGAGCAGTTCTTC. Protein product: CASSRSGGPYNEQFF.

The genes are TRBV5-4 and TRBJ2-3, with 10 bases matching TRBD2. Losses at the gene ends were 4 bases for V and 4 bases for J; bases not matched to a gene: 9. Germline V lookup: CDR1 SGHNT, CDR2 YYREEE (reference sequence). The CDR3 runs 16 residues. The CDR3 DNA sequence: TGTGCCAGCAGCCTCCCGGGGACTAGCGCTCCAGATACGCAGTATTTT. This encodes CASSLPGTSAPDTQYF.

This clone was seen only a few times. This chain uses TRBV19 with TRBJ2-3; 11 bases are shared with TRBD2. V lost 5 bases to trimming and J lost 2 bases; unmatched junction nucleotides: 6. CDR1 and CDR2 (germline): LNHDA, SQIVND (reference sequence). This CDR3 is 16 amino acids long. CDR3 protein: CASSGASGGPTDTQYF. Written as DNA, the CDR3 is TGTGCCAGTAGTGGAGCTAGCGGGGGGCCCACAGATACGCAGTATTTT.

This clone was picked up one time. This rearrangement joins TRBV15 to TRBJ2-7, with D hard to call. The CDR3 runs to 17 residues. Trimming stripped 0 bases from V and 2 bases from J, with 17 bases between. CDR1 is LNHNV, CDR2 YYDKDF, per germline (reference sequence). This chain's CDR3 is CATSRDHQNYRAYEQYF. CDR3 DNA: TGTGCCACCAGCAGAGACCATCAAAACTACAGAGCCTACGAGCAGTACTTC.

This chain links TRBV5-4 with TRBJ1-2; possible D gene TRBD1, 6 bases. V gave up 5 bases and J gave up 7 bases, with 15 bases separating them. Germline V CDR1 and CDR2: SGHNT, YYREEE (reference sequence). This CDR3 has 13 residues. Written as DNA, the CDR3 is TGTGCCAGCAGACCGACAGGCAGTTTTGGCTACACCTTC. Its translation: CASRPTGSFGYTF.

This clone was observed a single time. Relative to the germline gene, one junction end is altered; a read error may explain this. This chain links TRBV4-1 with TRBJ2-6, with D perhaps assigned TRBD1 or TRBD2 (5 bases each). Germline CDR1 MGHRA, CDR2 YSYEKL. The CDR3 covers 16 residues. The CDR3 sequence: CASGQERGVGANVLTF. CDR3 nucleotide sequence: TGCGCCAGCGGCCAAGAGAGAGGGGTAGGGGCCAACGTCCTGACTTTC.

The V and J genes are TRBV15 and TRBJ1-5; D is possibly TRBD1 (5 bases). The CDR3 has 14 amino acids. Germline V gives CDR1 LNHNV, CDR2 YYDKDF (reference sequence). V lost 2 bases, J lost 7 bases, and 12 bases lay in between. CDR3 amino acids: CATSRYRQSQPQHF. The CDR3 DNA sequence: TGTGCCACCAGCAGATACCGACAGAGCCAGCCCCAGCATTTT.

In its sample, this clone was seen a few times. This chain links TRBV6-1 with TRBJ2-7, with D unresolved. The CDR3 length is 14 residues. Trimming stripped 2 bases from V and 2 bases from J, with 10 bases between. Germline V lookup: CDR1 MNHNS, CDR2 SASEGT. The CDR3 protein is CASSEIVTTYEQYF. DNA for the CDR3: TGTGCCAGCAGTGAAATAGTCACCACCTACGAGCAGTACTTC.

This chain uses TRBV5-1 with TRBJ2-7; maybe TRBD2 (6 bases). Trimming left V 4 bases short and J 0 bases short, with 20 bases between. CDR1 and CDR2 (germline): SGHRS, YFSETQ. The CDR3 runs to 17 residues. CDR3 sequence: CASSIKYGTESSYEQYF. The CDR3 bases are TGCGCCAGCAGCATCAAATACGGGACTGAGAGCTCCTACGAGCAGTACTTC.

A single count supports this clone. The rearrangement uses TRBV5-5 and TRBJ2-7, with D possibly being TRBD1 (6 bases). V was pared by 5 bases and J by 6 bases, with 12 bases between. The V gene's germline CDR1 is SGHKS and CDR2 YYEKEE (reference sequence). The CDR3 spans 12 residues. In DNA, the CDR3 is TGTGCCAGCAGGCTACAGGGTACCGAGCAGTACTTC. Protein sequence: CASRLQGTEQYF.

The chain uses TRBV7-8 and TRBJ2-7, with D unclear. CDR3 length equals 13 residues. Germline CDR1 SGHVS, CDR2 FQNEAQ. Trimming cost V 5 bases and J 5 bases, with 13 bases left between them. CDR3 sequence: CASSRAHGDEQYF. CDR3 nucleotides: TGTGCCAGCAGCCGGGCCCACGGCGACGAGCAGTACTTC.

This clone was observed a handful of times. This chain uses TRBV7-3 with TRBJ2-1; unclear D gene. The V and J ends lost 3 bases and 4 bases respectively, with 7 bases between them. Germline V gives CDR1 SGHTA, CDR2 FQGTGA. The CDR3 consists of 13 residues. Here the CDR3 reads CASSFGGYNEQFF. The CDR3 bases are TGTGCCAGCAGCTTCGGTGGTTACAATGAGCAGTTCTTC.

V usage is TRBV7-6 and J usage is TRBJ2-5; D unresolved. V shed 5 bases and J shed 4 bases, with 8 bases lying between them. Germline assignment: CDR1 SGHVS and CDR2 FNYEAQ. This CDR3 has 12 amino acids. The CDR3: CASSPLRETQYF. The CDR3, as DNA: TGTGCCAGCAGCCCCCTTCGAGAGACCCAGTACTTC.

Concerning this clone itself: One junction end disagrees with the germline gene, perhaps due to a read error. The rearrangement links TRBV7-2 to TRBJ2-7, with D hard to call. This CDR3 has 11 residues. Germline loops: CDR1 SGHTA, CDR2 FQGNSA. The CDR3 sequence is CASSLGYGQYF. Written as DNA, the CDR3 is TGTGCCAGCAGCCTCGGGTACGGGCAGTACTTC.